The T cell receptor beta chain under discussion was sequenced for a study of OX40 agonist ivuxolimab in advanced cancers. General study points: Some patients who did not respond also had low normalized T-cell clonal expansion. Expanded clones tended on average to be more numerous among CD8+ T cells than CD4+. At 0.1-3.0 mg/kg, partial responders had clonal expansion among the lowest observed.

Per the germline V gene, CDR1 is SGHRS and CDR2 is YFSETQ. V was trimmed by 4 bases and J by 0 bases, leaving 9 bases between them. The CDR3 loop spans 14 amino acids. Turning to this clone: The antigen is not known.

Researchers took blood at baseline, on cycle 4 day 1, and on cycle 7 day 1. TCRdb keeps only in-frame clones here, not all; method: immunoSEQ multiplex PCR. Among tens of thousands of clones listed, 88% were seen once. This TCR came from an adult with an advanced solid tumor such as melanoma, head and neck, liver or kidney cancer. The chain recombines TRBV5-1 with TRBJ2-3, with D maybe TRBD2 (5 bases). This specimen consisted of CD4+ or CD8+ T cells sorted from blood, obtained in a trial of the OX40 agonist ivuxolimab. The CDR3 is CASSGSVSTDTQYF. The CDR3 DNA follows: TGCGCCAGCAGCGGTAGCGTTAGCACAGATACGCAGTATTTT. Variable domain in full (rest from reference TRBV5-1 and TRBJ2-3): KAGVTQTPRYLIKTRGQQVTLSCSPISGHRSVSWYQQTPGQGLQFLFEYFSETQRNKGNFPGRFSGRQFSNSRSEMNVSTLELGDSALYLCASSGSVSTDTQYFGPGTRLTVL.